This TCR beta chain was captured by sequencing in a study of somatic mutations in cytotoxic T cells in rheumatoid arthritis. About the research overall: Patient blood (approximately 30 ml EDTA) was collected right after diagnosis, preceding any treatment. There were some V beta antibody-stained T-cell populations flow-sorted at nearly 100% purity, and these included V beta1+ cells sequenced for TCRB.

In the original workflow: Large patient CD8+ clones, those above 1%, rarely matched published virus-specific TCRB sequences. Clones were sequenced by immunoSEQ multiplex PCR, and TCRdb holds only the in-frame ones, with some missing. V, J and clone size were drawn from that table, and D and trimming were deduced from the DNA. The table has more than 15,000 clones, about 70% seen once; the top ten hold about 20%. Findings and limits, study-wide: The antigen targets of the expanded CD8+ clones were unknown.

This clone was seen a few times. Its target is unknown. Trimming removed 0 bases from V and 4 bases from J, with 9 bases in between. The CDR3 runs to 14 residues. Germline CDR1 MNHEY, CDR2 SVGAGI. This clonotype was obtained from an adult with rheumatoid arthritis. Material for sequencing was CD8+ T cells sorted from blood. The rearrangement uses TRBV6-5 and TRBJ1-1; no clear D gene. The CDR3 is CASSYSNPFTEAFF. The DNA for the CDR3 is TGTGCCAGCAGTTACTCGAACCCTTTCACTGAAGCTTTCTTT.